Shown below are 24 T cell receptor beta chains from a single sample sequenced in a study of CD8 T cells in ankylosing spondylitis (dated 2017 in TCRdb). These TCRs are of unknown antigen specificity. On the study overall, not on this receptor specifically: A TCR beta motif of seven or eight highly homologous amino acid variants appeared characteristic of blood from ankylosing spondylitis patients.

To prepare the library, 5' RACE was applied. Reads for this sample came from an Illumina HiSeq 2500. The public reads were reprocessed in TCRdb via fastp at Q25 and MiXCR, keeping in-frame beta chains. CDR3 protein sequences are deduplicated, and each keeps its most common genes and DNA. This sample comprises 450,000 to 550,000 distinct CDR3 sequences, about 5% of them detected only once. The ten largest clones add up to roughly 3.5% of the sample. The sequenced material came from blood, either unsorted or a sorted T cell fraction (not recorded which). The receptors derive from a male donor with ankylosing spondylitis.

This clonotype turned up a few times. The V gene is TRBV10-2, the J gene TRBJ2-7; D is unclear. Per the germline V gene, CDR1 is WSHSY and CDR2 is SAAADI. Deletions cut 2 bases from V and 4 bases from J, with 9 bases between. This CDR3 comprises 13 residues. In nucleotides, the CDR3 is TGCGCCAGCAGTGAGCCTCCTATGTACGAGCAGTACTTC. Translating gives CASSEPPMYEQYF.

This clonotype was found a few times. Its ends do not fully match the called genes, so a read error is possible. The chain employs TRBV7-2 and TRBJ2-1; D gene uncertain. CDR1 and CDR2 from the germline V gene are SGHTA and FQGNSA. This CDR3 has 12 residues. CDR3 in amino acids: CASSLEGVDRSF. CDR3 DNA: TGTGCAAGCAGCTTAGAAGGCGTTGACCGATCTTTC.

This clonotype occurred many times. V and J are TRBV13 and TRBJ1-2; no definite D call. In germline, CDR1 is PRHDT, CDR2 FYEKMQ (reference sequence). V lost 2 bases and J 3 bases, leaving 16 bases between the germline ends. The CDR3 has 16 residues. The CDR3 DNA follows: TGTGCCAGCAGCTTAAGAGTTCGCTACAGAGACTATGGCTACACCTTC. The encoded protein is CASSLRVRYRDYGYTF.

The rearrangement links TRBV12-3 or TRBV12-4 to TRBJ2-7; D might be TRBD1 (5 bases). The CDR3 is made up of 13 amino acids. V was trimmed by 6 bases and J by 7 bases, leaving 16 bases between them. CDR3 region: CASSRVTTEEQYF. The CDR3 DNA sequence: TGTGCCAGCAGCAGGGTAACCACCGAGGAGCAGTACTTC.

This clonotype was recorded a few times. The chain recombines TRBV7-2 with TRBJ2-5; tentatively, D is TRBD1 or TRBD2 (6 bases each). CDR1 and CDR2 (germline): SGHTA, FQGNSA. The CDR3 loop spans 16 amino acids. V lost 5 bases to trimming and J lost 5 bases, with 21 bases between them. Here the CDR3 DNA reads TGTGCCAGCAGCCGAGACAAAGGAGGGGGTCGGGAGACCCAGTACTTC. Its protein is CASSRDKGGGRETQYF. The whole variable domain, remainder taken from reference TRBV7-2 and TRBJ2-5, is GAGVSQSPSNKVTEKGKDVELRCDPISGHTALYWYRQSLGQGLEFLIYFQGNSAPDKSGLPSDRFSAERTGGSVSTLTIQRTQQEDSAVYLCASSRDKGGGRETQYFGPGTRLLVL.

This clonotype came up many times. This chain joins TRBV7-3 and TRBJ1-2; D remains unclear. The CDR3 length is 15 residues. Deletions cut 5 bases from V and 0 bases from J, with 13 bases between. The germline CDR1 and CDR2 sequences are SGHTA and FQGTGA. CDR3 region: CASSASGRTNYGYTF. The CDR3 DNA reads TGTGCCAGCAGCGCATCCGGACGGACTAACTATGGCTACACCTTC.

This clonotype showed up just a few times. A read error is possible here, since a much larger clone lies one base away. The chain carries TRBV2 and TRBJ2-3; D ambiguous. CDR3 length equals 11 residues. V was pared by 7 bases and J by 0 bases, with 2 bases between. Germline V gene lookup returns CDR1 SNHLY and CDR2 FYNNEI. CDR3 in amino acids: CASKSTDTQYF. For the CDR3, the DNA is TGTGCCAGCAAAAGCACAGATACGCAGTATTTT. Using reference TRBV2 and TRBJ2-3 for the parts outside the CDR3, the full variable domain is EPEVTQTPSHQVTQMGQEVILRCVPISNHLYFYWYRQILGQKVEFLVSFYNNEISEKSEIFDDQFSVERPDGSNFTLKIRSTKLEDSAMYFCASKSTDTQYFGPGTRLTVL.

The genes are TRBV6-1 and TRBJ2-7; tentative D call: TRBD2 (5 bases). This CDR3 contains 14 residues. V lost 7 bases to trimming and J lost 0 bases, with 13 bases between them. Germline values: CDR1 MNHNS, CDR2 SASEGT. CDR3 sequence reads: CASNRGRSSYEQYF. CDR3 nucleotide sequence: TGTGCCAGCAATAGAGGGAGAAGCTCCTACGAGCAGTACTTC.

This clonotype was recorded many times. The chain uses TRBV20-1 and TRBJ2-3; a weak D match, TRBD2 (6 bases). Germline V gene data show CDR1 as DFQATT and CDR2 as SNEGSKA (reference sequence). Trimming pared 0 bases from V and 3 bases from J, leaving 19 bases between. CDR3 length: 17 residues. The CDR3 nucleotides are TGCAGTGCTAGAGATACTTTTTTTCGGGGGACGACAGATACGCAGTATTTT. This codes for CSARDTFFRGTTDTQYF.

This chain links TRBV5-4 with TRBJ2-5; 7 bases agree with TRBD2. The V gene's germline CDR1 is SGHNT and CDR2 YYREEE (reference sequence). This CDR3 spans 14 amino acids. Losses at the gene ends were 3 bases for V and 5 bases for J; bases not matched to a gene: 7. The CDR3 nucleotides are TGTGCCAGCAGCTCGGGACTACTTGGGGAGACCCAGTACTTC. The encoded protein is CASSSGLLGETQYF.

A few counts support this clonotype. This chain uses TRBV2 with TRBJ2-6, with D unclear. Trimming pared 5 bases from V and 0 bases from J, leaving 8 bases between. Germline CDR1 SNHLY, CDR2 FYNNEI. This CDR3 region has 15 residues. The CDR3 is CASSLTSSGANVLTF. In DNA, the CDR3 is TGTGCCAGCAGTTTGACCTCCTCTGGGGCCAACGTCCTGACTTTC.

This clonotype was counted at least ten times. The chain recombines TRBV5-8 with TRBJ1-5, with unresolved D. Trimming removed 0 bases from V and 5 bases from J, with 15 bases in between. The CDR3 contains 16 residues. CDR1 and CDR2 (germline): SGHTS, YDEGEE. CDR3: CASSLGQILFDQPQHF. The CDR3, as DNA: TGTGCCAGCAGCTTGGGACAAATTCTTTTCGATCAGCCCCAGCATTTT.

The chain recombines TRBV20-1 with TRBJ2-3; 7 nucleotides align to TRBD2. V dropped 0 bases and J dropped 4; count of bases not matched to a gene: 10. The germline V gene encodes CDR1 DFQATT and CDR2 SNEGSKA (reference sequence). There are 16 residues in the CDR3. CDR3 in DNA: TGCAGTGCTAGAGAGGGGACTACAGAAGGGGCAGATACGCAGTATTTT. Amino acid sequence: CSAREGTTEGADTQYF.

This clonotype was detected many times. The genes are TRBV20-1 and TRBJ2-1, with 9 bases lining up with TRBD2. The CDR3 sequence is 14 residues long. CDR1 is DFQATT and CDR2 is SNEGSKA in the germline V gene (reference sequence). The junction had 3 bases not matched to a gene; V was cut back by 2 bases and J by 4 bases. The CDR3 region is CSARSLAGYNEQFF. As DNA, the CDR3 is TGCAGTGCTAGATCGCTAGCGGGGTACAATGAGCAGTTCTTC.

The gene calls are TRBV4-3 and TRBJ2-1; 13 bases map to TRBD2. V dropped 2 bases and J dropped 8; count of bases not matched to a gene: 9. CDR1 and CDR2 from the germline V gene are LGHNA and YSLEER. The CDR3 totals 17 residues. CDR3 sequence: CASSQNPTSGGLDEQFF. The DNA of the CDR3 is TGCGCCAGCAGCCAAAACCCGACTAGCGGGGGGTTGGATGAGCAGTTCTTC.

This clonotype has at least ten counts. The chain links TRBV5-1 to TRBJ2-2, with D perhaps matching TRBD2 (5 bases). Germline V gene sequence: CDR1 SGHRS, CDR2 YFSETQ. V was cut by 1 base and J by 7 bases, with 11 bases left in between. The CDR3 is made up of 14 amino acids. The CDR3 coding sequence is TGCGCCAGCAGCTTGAGGACTGACGGCGGGGAGCTGTTTTTT. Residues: CASSLRTDGGELFF.

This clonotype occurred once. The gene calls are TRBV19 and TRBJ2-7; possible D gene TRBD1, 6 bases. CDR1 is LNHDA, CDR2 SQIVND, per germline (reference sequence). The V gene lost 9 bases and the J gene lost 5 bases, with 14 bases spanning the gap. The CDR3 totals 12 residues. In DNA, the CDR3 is TGTGCCAGGACGGACAGTATTGACGAGCAGTACTTC. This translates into CARTDSIDEQYF.

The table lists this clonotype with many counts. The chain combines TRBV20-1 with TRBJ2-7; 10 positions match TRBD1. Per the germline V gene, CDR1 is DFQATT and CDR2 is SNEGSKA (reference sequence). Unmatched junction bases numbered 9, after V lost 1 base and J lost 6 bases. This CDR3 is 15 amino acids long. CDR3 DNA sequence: TGCAGTGCTAGAGGGGGATCGGGACAGGGGCTCGAGCAGTACTTC. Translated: CSARGGSGQGLEQYF.

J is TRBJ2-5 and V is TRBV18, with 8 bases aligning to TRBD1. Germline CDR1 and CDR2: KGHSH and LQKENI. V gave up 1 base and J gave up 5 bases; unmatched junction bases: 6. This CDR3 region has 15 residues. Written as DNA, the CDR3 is TGTGCCAGCTCACCACGAACAGGGGGACGGGAGACCCAGTACTTC. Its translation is CASSPRTGGRETQYF.

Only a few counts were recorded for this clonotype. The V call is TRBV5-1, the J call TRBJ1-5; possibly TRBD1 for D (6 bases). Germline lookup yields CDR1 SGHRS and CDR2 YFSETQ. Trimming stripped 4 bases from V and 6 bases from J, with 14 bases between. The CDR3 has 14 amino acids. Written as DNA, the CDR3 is TGCGCCAGCAGCCCGGGGGGCAACGGTCAGCCCCAGCATTTT. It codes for CASSPGGNGQPQHF.

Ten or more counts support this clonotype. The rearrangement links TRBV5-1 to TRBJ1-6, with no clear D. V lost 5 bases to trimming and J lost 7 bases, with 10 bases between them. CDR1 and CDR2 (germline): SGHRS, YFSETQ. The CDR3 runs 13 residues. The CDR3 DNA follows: TGCGCCAGCAGTTTTGACATAAATTCACCCCTCCACTTT. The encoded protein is CASSFDINSPLHF.

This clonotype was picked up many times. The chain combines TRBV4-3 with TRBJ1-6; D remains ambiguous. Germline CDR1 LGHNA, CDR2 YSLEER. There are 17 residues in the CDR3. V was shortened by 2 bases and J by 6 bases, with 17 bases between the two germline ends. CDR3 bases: TGCGCCAGCAGCCAACGATCCCCCGCGGAGGTTAATTCACCCCTCCACTTT. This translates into CASSQRSPAEVNSPLHF.

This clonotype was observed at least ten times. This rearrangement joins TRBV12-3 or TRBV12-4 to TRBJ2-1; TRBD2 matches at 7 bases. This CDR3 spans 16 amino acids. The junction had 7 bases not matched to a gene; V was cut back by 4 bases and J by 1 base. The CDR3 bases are TGTGCCAGCAGTTCGACCTTAGCGGGTTCCTACAATGAGCAGTTCTTC. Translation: CASSSTLAGSYNEQFF.

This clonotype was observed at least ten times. The CDR3 region is CSVEDEQIEAFF. The CDR3 DNA is TGCAGCGTTGAAGATGAACAGATTGAAGCTTTCTTT. This sequence joins TRBV29-1 and TRBJ1-1; D is unresolved. CDR1 is SQVTM, CDR2 ANQGSEA, per germline. V was pared by 0 bases and J by 7 bases, with 9 bases between. The CDR3 totals 12 residues.